Each of the 29 T cell receptor beta chains below was sequenced from the same sample in a study of OX40 agonist ivuxolimab in advanced cancers. Libraries were constructed by the immunoSEQ multiplex PCR assay. What TCRdb holds here is the immuneACCESS table cut down to in-frame rearrangements. Part of the clones is not present; checked against another copy, under half of the missing clones reflect an unresolved V gene, and the others are unexplained. This sample lists around 55,000 clones; approximately 80% were detected once. Clones ranked in the top ten supply 6.3% of the sample. The specimen comprised CD4+ or CD8+ T cells sorted from blood, sampled in a trial of the OX40 agonist ivuxolimab. These TCRs come from an adult with an advanced solid tumor such as melanoma, head and neck, liver or kidney cancer.

The rearrangement joins TRBV7-2 to TRBJ2-1; D is unclear. The V and J ends lost 5 bases and 4 bases respectively, with 12 bases between them. This CDR3 has 14 residues. From germline, CDR1 is SGHTA and CDR2 FQGNSA. CDR3 residues: CASSPQVVYNEQFF. For the CDR3, the DNA is TGTGCCAGCAGCCCCCAGGTAGTGTACAATGAGCAGTTCTTC.

The CDR3 DNA follows: TGTGCCAGCCGAAGTGGAGAGACCCAGTACTTC. Translating it yields CASRSGETQYF. The chain combines TRBV2 with TRBJ2-5; D gene uncertain. This CDR3 spans 11 amino acids. V lost 8 bases and J lost 4, with 8 bases in between. Germline lookup yields CDR1 SNHLY and CDR2 FYNNEI.

The chain is built from TRBV7-3 and TRBJ2-1; 12 bases are shared with TRBD2. With V trimmed by 4 bases and J by 4 bases, 5 bases remained unmatched. The germline gives CDR1 SGHTA, CDR2 FQGTGA. This CDR3 spans 16 amino acids. The CDR3 region is CASSSGLAGLYNEQFF. The CDR3 nucleotides are TGTGCCAGCAGCTCGGGACTAGCGGGCCTATACAATGAGCAGTTCTTC.

The sample holds many counts of this clone. The chain couples TRBV5-1 to TRBJ2-7; 9 nucleotides match TRBD1. The V segment lost 5 bases and the J segment 5 bases; nucleotides outside the gene matches: 8. CDR1 SGHRS and CDR2 YFSETQ come from the germline V gene. The CDR3 length is 14 residues. The CDR3 sequence: CASRKQGAVDEQYF. The DNA for the CDR3 is TGCGCCAGCAGGAAACAGGGGGCAGTCGACGAGCAGTACTTC. The complete variable domain, with remaining parts taken from reference TRBV5-1 and TRBJ2-7, reads KAGVTQTPRYLIKTRGQQVTLSCSPISGHRSVSWYQQTPGQGLQFLFEYFSETQRNKGNFPGRFSGRQFSNSRSEMNVSTLELGDSALYLCASRKQGAVDEQYFGPGTRLTVT.

The rearrangement uses TRBV6-5 and TRBJ2-1; no clear D gene. Germline V lookup: CDR1 MNHEY, CDR2 SVGAGI. V was pared by 6 bases and J by 6 bases, with 6 bases between. The CDR3 loop spans 11 amino acids. CDR3 amino acids: CASRVGNEQFF. The CDR3 DNA sequence: TGTGCCAGCAGAGTGGGCAATGAGCAGTTCTTC.

The rearrangement links TRBV7-9 to TRBJ1-2, with D unresolved. Trimming removed 5 bases at V and 1 base at J, with 20 bases between. This CDR3 spans 17 amino acids. Germline V lookup: CDR1 SEHNR, CDR2 FQNEAQ (reference sequence). CDR3 in amino acids: CASSPDGGTDRNYGYTF. The CDR3 DNA sequence: TGTGCCAGCAGCCCGGACGGCGGTACTGATCGTAACTATGGCTACACCTTC. The full variable domain, rest sourced from reference TRBV7-9 and TRBJ1-2, is DTGVSQNPRHKITKRGQNVTFRCDPISEHNRLYWYRQTLGQGPEFLTYFQNEAQLEKSRLLSDRFSAERPKGSFSTLEIQRTEQGDSAMYLCASSPDGGTDRNYGYTFGSGTRLTVV.

The gene calls are TRBV28 and TRBJ1-3; D perhaps matches TRBD1 (6 bases). V gave up 3 bases and J gave up 4 bases, with 10 bases separating them. CDR3 length: 14 amino acids. Germline-derived CDR1 and CDR2 are MDHEN and SYDVKM. The CDR3 DNA follows: TGTGCCAGCAGTTTCCCGGACAGAGGAAACACCATATATTTT. This translates into CASSFPDRGNTIYF.

V gene TRBV5-1 combines with J gene TRBJ2-1; D possibly uses TRBD1 or TRBD2 (5 bases each). V lost 5 bases and J lost 4, with 13 bases in between. Germline V gene lookup returns CDR1 SGHRS and CDR2 YFSETQ. The CDR3 has 14 residues. CDR3 region: CASRSGGPYNEQFF. Written as DNA, the CDR3 is TGCGCCAGCAGAAGTGGGGGTCCTTACAATGAGCAGTTCTTC.

V gene TRBV11-2 combines with J gene TRBJ2-5; D ambiguous. The V gene's germline CDR1 is SGHAT and CDR2 FQNNGV. The CDR3 sequence is 13 residues long. Trimming stripped 5 bases from V and 4 bases from J, with 11 bases between. The CDR3 sequence is CASSPNNPETQYF. CDR3 DNA: TGTGCCAGCAGCCCGAATAATCCAGAGACCCAGTACTTC.

The rearrangement joins TRBV15 to TRBJ1-5; D gene uncertain. CDR3 size: 13 residues. With 8 bases removed from V and 6 bases from J, the gap between germline ends came to 14 bases. Germline V lookup: CDR1 LNHNV, CDR2 YYDKDF (reference sequence). The CDR3, as DNA: TGTGCCACCCCTGCCAGGTCTGGTCAGCCCCAGCATTTT. Encoded protein: CATPARSGQPQHF. The full variable domain, rest sourced from reference TRBV15 and TRBJ1-5, is DAMVIQNPRYQVTQFGKPVTLSCSQTLNHNVMYWYQQKSSQAPKLLFHYYDKDFNNEADTPDNFQSRRPNTSFCFLDIRSPGLGDTAMYLCATPARSGQPQHFGDGTRLSIL.

CDR3 residues: CASSLLAGGFGDEQFF. The CDR3 DNA is TGCGCCAGCAGCCTTCTTGCGGGGGGCTTTGGGGATGAGCAGTTCTTC. The rearrangement uses TRBV5-1 and TRBJ2-1; 8 nucleotides align to TRBD2. The V segment lost 4 bases and the J segment 8 bases; nucleotides outside the gene matches: 14. Germline assignment: CDR1 SGHRS and CDR2 YFSETQ. The length of the CDR3 is 16 residues.

The CDR3 sequence: CASSPPGTGRFGYTF. The CDR3 coding sequence is TGTGCCAGCAGCCCCCCAGGGACAGGAAGGTTTGGCTACACCTTC. J is TRBJ1-2 and V is TRBV6-5; TRBD1 matches 8 bases. Germline V gene lookup returns CDR1 MNHEY and CDR2 SVGAGI. The CDR3 consists of 15 residues. After removal of 6 bases from V and 7 bases from J, the junction contained 13 bases not matched to a gene.

The CDR3 bases are TGTGCCAGCAGCTTCCAAGGGCGAGGGTACAATGAGCAGTTCTTC. Encoded protein: CASSFQGRGYNEQFF. V gene TRBV5-8 combines with J gene TRBJ2-1; weak D call: TRBD2 (5 bases). The ends were cut back, 2 bases at V and 4 bases at J, with 13 bases in the middle. The germline V gene encodes CDR1 SGHTS and CDR2 YDEGEE. The CDR3 consists of 15 residues.

The rearrangement links TRBV7-2 to TRBJ2-5; 7 bases map to TRBD1. CDR1 SGHTA and CDR2 FQGNSA come from the germline V gene. V dropped 5 bases and J dropped 1; count of bases not matched to a gene: 10. The CDR3 extends over 16 amino acids. Here the CDR3 DNA reads TGTGCCAGCAGCCTGATGGGACAGATATCCCAAGAGACCCAGTACTTC. This translates into CASSLMGQISQETQYF.

In this sample, this clone turned up once. The chain uses TRBV9 and TRBJ2-5; D could derive from TRBD1 or TRBD2 (5 bases each). This CDR3 is built from 15 residues. The V gene's germline CDR1 is SGDLS and CDR2 YYNGEE. Trimming pared 0 bases from V and 5 bases from J, leaving 14 bases between. CDR3 sequence (DNA): TGTGCCAGCAGCGTAGGGGGGAGAGAAGAGGAGACCCAGTACTTC. This translates into CASSVGGREEETQYF.

This clone turned up a few times. The V gene is TRBV11-2, the J gene TRBJ1-2; TRBD1 agrees at 7 bases. Trimming took 2 bases from V and 7 from J; bases not matched to a gene: 4. Germline lookup yields CDR1 SGHAT and CDR2 FQNNGV. The CDR3 spans 13 residues. CDR3 in DNA: TGTGCCAGCAGCTTAACAGGGGAGGGTGGCTACACCTTC. Translation gives CASSLTGEGGYTF.

The chain is built from TRBV18 and TRBJ1-1; D remains unclear. CDR1 KGHSH and CDR2 LQKENI come from the germline V gene. CDR3 size: 14 residues. V lost 2 bases, J lost 1 base, and 8 bases lay in between. The DNA of the CDR3 is TGTGCCAGCTCACCAACGGGGTGGAACACTGAAGCTTTCTTT. Translation: CASSPTGWNTEAFF.

The V call is TRBV4-3, the J call TRBJ1-2; no definite D call. V lost 0 bases, J lost 8 bases, and 13 bases lay in between. Germline V gene sequence: CDR1 LGHNA, CDR2 YSLEER. The CDR3 is 14 residues long. The CDR3, as DNA: TGCGCCAGCAGCCAAGATATATCGGGGAGAGGCTACACCTTC. Translation gives CASSQDISGRGYTF.

The chain employs TRBV7-2 and TRBJ1-1, with 8 positions matching TRBD1. V lost 4 bases, J lost 1 base, and 5 bases stayed unmatched. The CDR3 is 15 residues long. Germline-derived CDR1 and CDR2 are SGHTA and FQGNSA. The CDR3 loop is CASSSDRVRNTEAFF. In DNA form, the CDR3 reads TGTGCCAGCAGCTCGGACAGGGTGCGGAACACTGAAGCTTTCTTT.

The genes are TRBV11-2 and TRBJ2-3; 11 bases agree with TRBD2. The CDR3 runs to 17 residues. The V gene end was trimmed by 3 bases and the J gene end by 5 bases; junction bases not matched to a gene: 10. Germline V gene sequence: CDR1 SGHAT, CDR2 FQNNGV. CDR3: CASSFLGLAGGQDTQYF. The CDR3 DNA follows: TGTGCCAGCAGCTTCCTCGGGCTAGCGGGGGGCCAAGATACGCAGTATTTT.

DNA for the CDR3: TGCGCCAGCAGCTTAGGTCTAGCGGGAGCGGATGAGCAGTTCTTC. Residues: CASSLGLAGADEQFF. The chain links TRBV5-1 to TRBJ2-1; 10 nucleotides match TRBD2. Germline V gene sequence: CDR1 SGHRS, CDR2 YFSETQ. V lost 2 bases and J lost 8; bases outside the gene matches: 7. This CDR3 spans 15 amino acids.

The rearrangement links TRBV29-1 to TRBJ2-1; 14 bases fit TRBD2. The length of the CDR3 is 15 residues. CDR1 is SQVTM, CDR2 ANQGSEA, per germline. J gave up 8 bases and V 5 bases, and 8 bases lay outside the gene matches. The CDR3 DNA is TGCAGCGTTCCGTCGACTAGCGGGGGGGACGATGAGCAGTTCTTC. Translation: CSVPSTSGGDDEQFF.

This clone appeared a single time. J is TRBJ1-4 and V is TRBV7-9; TRBD1 is a possible D gene (6 bases). The germline V and J ends were trimmed by 5 bases and 6 bases, with 16 bases remaining between them. CDR1 is SEHNR, CDR2 FQNEAQ, per germline (reference sequence). The CDR3 totals 15 residues. CDR3 DNA sequence: TGTGCCAGCAGCCGCGGACAGAAGGTGGATGAAAAACTGTTTTTT. This codes for CASSRGQKVDEKLFF.

This chain uses TRBV5-1 with TRBJ1-4, with D perhaps TRBD1 (5 bases). Germline CDR1 is SGHRS and CDR2 is YFSETQ. This CDR3 is 17 amino acids long. V shed 0 bases and J shed 0 bases, with 12 bases lying between them. The CDR3 sequence is CASSLAHGGATNEKLFF. The DNA of the CDR3 is TGCGCCAGCAGCTTGGCCCATGGGGGAGCAACTAATGAAAAACTGTTTTTT.

The V gene is TRBV11-2, the J gene TRBJ1-1; TRBD1 aligns across 10 bases. The CDR3 spans 13 residues. Germline lookup yields CDR1 SGHAT and CDR2 FQNNGV. Trimming removed 4 bases from V and 11 bases from J; junction bases left unmatched: 7. CDR3 amino acids: CASSSGQGFRAFF. The CDR3 DNA sequence: TGTGCCAGCAGCTCGGGACAGGGGTTTAGGGCTTTCTTT.

V and J are TRBV7-9 and TRBJ2-7; D may be TRBD2 (6 bases). CDR1 is SEHNR and CDR2 is FQNEAQ in the germline V gene (reference sequence). The CDR3 contains 14 residues. The ends were cut back, 4 bases at V and 0 bases at J, with 10 bases in the middle. The CDR3 nucleotides are TGTGCCAGCAGCTACGGACTATCCTCCTACGAGCAGTACTTC. Residues: CASSYGLSSYEQYF.

V gene TRBV7-2 combines with J gene TRBJ2-6; TRBD1 agrees at 11 bases. CDR1 is SGHTA and CDR2 is FQGNSA in the germline V gene. This CDR3 spans 17 amino acids. Unmatched junction bases numbered 8, after V lost 6 bases and J lost 4 bases. The CDR3 nucleotides are TGTGCCAGCAGTTTCGCGGGACAGGGGGTCGGGGCCAACGTCCTGACTTTC. It specifies CASSFAGQGVGANVLTF.

V gene TRBV7-6 combines with J gene TRBJ2-7; 10 nucleotides line up with TRBD1. CDR1 is SGHVS, CDR2 FNYEAQ, per germline. This CDR3 has 16 amino acids. The V gene end was trimmed by 5 bases and the J gene end by 6 bases; junction bases not matched to a gene: 13. Written as DNA, the CDR3 is TGTGCCAGCAGCCCCGGTGGGGGGACAGGGGTTTCCGAGCAGTACTTC. It translates to CASSPGGGTGVSEQYF.

V usage is TRBV10-2 and J usage is TRBJ2-2; D unclear. CDR1 and CDR2 (germline): WSHSY, SAAADI. CDR3 length: 14 amino acids. The germline V and J ends were trimmed by 7 bases and 5 bases, with 14 bases remaining between them. CDR3 protein: CASKVGVGTGELFF. CDR3 coding DNA: TGCGCCAGCAAAGTCGGTGTTGGGACCGGGGAGCTGTTTTTT.